These 16 T cell receptor beta chains share one sample of origin, sequenced in a study of cytomegalovirus exposure and HLA in healthy donors. PCR used 60 Vbeta primers and 13 Jbeta primers. TCRdb's table, derived via immunoSEQ multiplex PCR, lists solely in-frame clones and lacks some. The sample contains some 210,000 clones, almost 80% of which appear only once. The specimen was PBMCs. These receptor sequences come from a male donor in good health and CMV-seronegative.

The chain couples TRBV5-4 to TRBJ2-7; 8 nucleotides match TRBD2. V lost 4 bases and J lost 3; bases outside the gene matches: 6. The CDR3 is 14 amino acids. Germline lookup yields CDR1 SGHNT and CDR2 YYREEE (reference sequence). The CDR3 loop is CASSHGLAFYEQYF. The CDR3, as DNA: TGTGCCAGCAGCCATGGACTAGCTTTCTACGAGCAGTACTTC.

This clone has a handful of counts. J is TRBJ2-2 and V is TRBV2; D possibly corresponds to TRBD1 (6 bases). The CDR3 is 13 residues long. V was trimmed by 6 bases and J by 5 bases, leaving 10 bases between them. From germline, CDR1 is SNHLY and CDR2 FYNNEI. The CDR3 sequence is CASSRGSTGELFF. Written as DNA, the CDR3 is TGTGCCAGCAGCAGGGGTTCAACCGGGGAGCTGTTTTTT.

This rearrangement joins TRBV29-1 to TRBJ2-7; the D gene is possibly TRBD1 (9 bases). The V gene's germline CDR1 is SQVTM and CDR2 ANQGSEA. V lost 7 bases and J lost 7, with 17 bases in between. The CDR3 consists of 12 residues. The CDR3 nucleotides read TGCAGCGCGGACAGGGGACTAGGAGAGCAGTACTTC. Its protein product is CSADRGLGEQYF.

This rearrangement joins TRBV2 to TRBJ2-5; 10 bases match TRBD2. There are 16 residues in the CDR3. V lost 6 bases to trimming and J lost 2 bases; unmatched junction nucleotides: 9. Germline-derived CDR1 and CDR2 are SNHLY and FYNNEI. In DNA, the CDR3 is TGTGCCAGCAGCGCTCTACTAGCGGGGCAACAAGAGACCCAGTACTTC. Translating it yields CASSALLAGQQETQYF.

The chain employs TRBV28 and TRBJ1-4, with 7 nucleotides matching TRBD1. J lost 5 bases, V lost 8 bases, and 11 bases had no gene match. CDR1 is MDHEN and CDR2 is SYDVKM in the germline V gene. The CDR3 has 15 amino acids. CDR3 sequence (DNA): TGTGCCAGCGTCCCCCGGGACAGACAAAATGAAAAACTGTTTTTT. It is translated as CASVPRDRQNEKLFF.

The gene calls are TRBV27 and TRBJ1-2; TRBD1 is a possible D gene (6 bases). This CDR3 has 15 residues. CDR1 and CDR2 (germline): MNHEY, SMNVEV (reference sequence). V was trimmed by 5 bases and J by 3 bases, leaving 16 bases between them. In DNA, the CDR3 is TGTGCCAGCAGTGCCCGGGGAGGGGGGGACTATGGCTACACCTTC. Protein product: CASSARGGGDYGYTF.

The chain couples TRBV6-4 to TRBJ2-3; 10 nucleotides match TRBD1. Looked up from germline, CDR1 is MRHNA and CDR2 is SNTAGT. The V and J ends lost 2 bases and 4 bases, in that order; junction bases with no gene match: 0. The CDR3 runs 14 residues. The CDR3 DNA is TGTGCCAGCAGTGACGGACAGGGGGCAGATACGCAGTATTTT. It specifies CASSDGQGADTQYF.

The chain is built from TRBV27 and TRBJ2-5; D may be TRBD1 (5 bases). The DNA end is a closer match to TRBJ2-7, so the J assignment may be wrong. From germline, CDR1 is MNHEY and CDR2 SMNVEV (reference sequence). This CDR3 contains 14 residues. The DNA for the CDR3 is TGTGCCAGCAGTTTAGGACAATTCTTCCGCGAGCAGTACTTC. Translated: CASSLGQFFREQYF.

The V and J genes are TRBV5-1 and TRBJ1-5; D ambiguous. The CDR3 runs 17 residues. Germline assignment: CDR1 SGHRS and CDR2 YFSETQ. V lost 0 bases and J lost 1, with 14 bases in between. The CDR3 here is CASSLDMGSDSNQPQHF. The CDR3 region has the DNA TGCGCCAGCAGCTTGGATATGGGTAGCGACAGCAATCAGCCCCAGCATTTT.

This clone was detected only a few times. This chain uses TRBV5-1 with TRBJ2-6; a weak D match, TRBD2 (5 bases). CDR1 is SGHRS and CDR2 is YFSETQ in the germline V gene. Trimming took 2 bases from V and 0 from J, leaving 6 bases between them. The CDR3 consists of 15 residues. The CDR3 reads CASSLRDSGANVLTF. The DNA of the CDR3 is TGCGCCAGCAGCTTACGGGACTCTGGGGCCAACGTCCTGACTTTC.

J is TRBJ2-7 and V is TRBV5-1; the D gene is possibly TRBD1 (6 bases). This CDR3 is 15 amino acids long. CDR1 is SGHRS, CDR2 YFSETQ, per germline. The V end lost 4 bases, the J end lost 2 bases, and 16 bases lay between the germline ends. The CDR3 DNA is TGCGCCAGCAGCGCACCGGGACACTCCACCTACGAGCAGTACTTC. This encodes CASSAPGHSTYEQYF.

The CDR3 DNA sequence: TGTGCCAGCAGCCGTGTGATGGCCGAGACCCAGTACTTC. As protein: CASSRVMAETQYF. This rearrangement joins TRBV28 to TRBJ2-5; no clear D. Germline CDR1 is MDHEN and CDR2 is SYDVKM. V shed 6 bases and J shed 5 bases, with 13 bases lying between them. The CDR3 totals 13 residues.

This clone came up a few times. The chain carries TRBV9 and TRBJ1-4, with D perhaps matching TRBD1 (5 bases). CDR1 is SGDLS and CDR2 is YYNGEE in the germline V gene. Trimming removed 3 bases from V and 9 bases from J, with 15 bases in between. The CDR3 has 14 amino acids. The DNA of the CDR3 is TGTGCCAGCAGCGGGGCCCGGGGGATGAAAAAACTGTTTTTT. Translating gives CASSGARGMKKLFF.

In nucleotides, the CDR3 is TGTGCAAGTCGCTTAGCCCTAACATCCGGGACAGCCATAGGGGACAATCAGCCCCAGCATTTT. Residues: CASRLALTSGTAIGDNQPQHF. The rearrangement joins TRBV12-2 to TRBJ1-5; TRBD1, the table's D call, was not compared with the DNA. TRBV12-2 is labeled a pseudogene. CDR3 length: 21 residues.

This chain connects TRBV6-5 to TRBJ1-5, with 7 bases identical to TRBD1. Losses at the gene ends were 8 bases for V and 1 base for J; bases not matched to a gene: 5. The CDR3 consists of 14 residues. CDR1 MNHEY and CDR2 SVGAGI come from the germline V gene. CDR3 bases: TGTGCCAGCGGGAAACAGGGGAGCAATCAGCCCCAGCATTTT. Translated, it gives CASGKQGSNQPQHF.

CDR3 protein: CASSDPKSGNTIYF. The CDR3 bases are TGTGCCAGCAGTGATCCCAAATCTGGAAACACCATATATTTT. The chain carries TRBV6-1 and TRBJ1-3; no definite D call. From germline, CDR1 is MNHNS and CDR2 SASEGT. The CDR3 spans 14 residues. Trimming pared 3 bases from V and 1 base from J, leaving 7 bases between.